Shown below are 7 T cell receptor beta chains from a single sample sequenced in a study of blood T cells in healthy people across ages. A second 7 to 11 cycle PCR used barcoded and J-beta primers. TCRdb called the 5' RACE reads again in MiXCR, with one record for every CDR3 protein. The data show over 750,000 distinct CDR3 sequences, approximately 25% seen once. In addition, the sample was reused for a study of T cells of mothers and their children.

The specimen sequenced was blood. These receptors all come from a boy aged 5-17 years in good health.

This sequence joins TRBV5-1 and TRBJ2-7; D is tentatively TRBD1 or TRBD2 (7 bases each). CDR3 length equals 13 residues. Germline V CDR1 and CDR2: SGHRS, YFSETQ. The ends were cut back, 4 bases at V and 3 bases at J, with 11 bases in the middle. The CDR3 bases are TGCGCCAGCAGCGGGGGGGACAGCTACGAGCAGTACTTC. Its protein product is CASSGGDSYEQYF. Complete variable domain (other parts from reference TRBV5-1 and TRBJ2-7): KAGVTQTPRYLIKTRGQQVTLSCSPISGHRSVSWYQQTPGQGLQFLFEYFSETQRNKGNFPGRFSGRQFSNSRSEMNVSTLELGDSALYLCASSGGDSYEQYFGPGTRLTVT.

This sequence joins TRBV4-3 and TRBJ1-1; a weak D match, TRBD1 (5 bases). The CDR3 spans 13 residues. The germline V gene encodes CDR1 LGHNA and CDR2 YSLEER. Trimming cost V 4 bases and J 10 bases, with 16 bases left between them. CDR3 nucleotides: TGCGCCAGCAGCCCTGGTTGGCCTGGGGGAGCTTTCTTT. Protein product: CASSPGWPGGAFF.

This clonotype was seen more than once but under ten times. The chain is built from TRBV7-9 and TRBJ2-6; weak D call: TRBD2 (5 bases). The CDR3 consists of 16 residues. Germline loops: CDR1 SEHNR, CDR2 FQNEAQ (reference sequence). V was trimmed by 10 bases and J by 1 base, leaving 17 bases between them. The CDR3 here is CAIPLRGSSGANVLTF. CDR3 in DNA: TGTGCCATCCCGCTTAGAGGGTCTTCTGGGGCCAACGTCCTGACTTTC.

Only a few counts were recorded for this clonotype. V usage is TRBV7-9 and J usage is TRBJ1-4; no clear D gene. The germline CDR1 and CDR2 sequences are SEHNR and FQNEAQ (reference sequence). V lost 5 bases and J 6 bases, leaving 10 bases between the germline ends. The CDR3 contains 13 residues. The CDR3 spells CASSAQNHEKLFF. The CDR3 DNA reads TGTGCCAGCAGCGCGCAGAACCATGAAAAACTGTTTTTT.

The V and J genes are TRBV9 and TRBJ1-2, with D maybe TRBD1 (5 bases). The germline V gene encodes CDR1 SGDLS and CDR2 YYNGEE. V was shortened by 6 bases and J by 7 bases, with 16 bases between the two germline ends. This CDR3 spans 13 amino acids. For the CDR3, the DNA is TGTGCCAGCAACACGACGGGGGTGGGTGGCTACACCTTC. This sequence encodes CASNTTGVGGYTF.

This chain joins TRBV10-1 and TRBJ2-3; TRBD2 is a possible D gene (5 bases). Trimming removed 5 bases at V and 0 bases at J, with 18 bases between. The CDR3 is 17 residues long. Germline V gene data show CDR1 as WNHNN and CDR2 as SYGVQD (reference sequence). The CDR3 DNA sequence: TGCGCCAGCAGTCCCGGGGTTGGCGCGGGCAGCACAGATACGCAGTATTTT. Its translation is CASSPGVGAGSTDTQYF.

This clonotype was found a few times. The rearrangement joins TRBV6-6 to TRBJ1-4, with 7 bases aligning to TRBD1. Germline V CDR1 and CDR2: MNHNY, SVGAGI (reference sequence). The V and J ends lost 5 bases and 0 bases, in that order; junction bases with no gene match: 6. This CDR3 is built from 16 residues. The CDR3 here is CASSTTGSPTNEKLFF. The CDR3 DNA is TGTGCCAGCAGTACGACAGGGTCCCCAACTAATGAAAAACTGTTTTTT.